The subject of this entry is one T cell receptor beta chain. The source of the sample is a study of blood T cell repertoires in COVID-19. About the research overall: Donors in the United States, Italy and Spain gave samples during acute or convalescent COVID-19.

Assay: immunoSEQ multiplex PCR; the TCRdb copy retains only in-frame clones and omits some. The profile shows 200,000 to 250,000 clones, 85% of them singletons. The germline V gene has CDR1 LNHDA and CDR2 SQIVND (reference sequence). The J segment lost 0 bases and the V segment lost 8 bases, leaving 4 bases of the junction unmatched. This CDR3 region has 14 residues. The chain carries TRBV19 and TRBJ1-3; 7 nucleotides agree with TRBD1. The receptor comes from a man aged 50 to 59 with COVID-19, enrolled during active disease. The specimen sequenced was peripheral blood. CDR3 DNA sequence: TGTGCCAGTCGACAGGGCTACTCTGGAAACACCATATATTTT. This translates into CASRQGYSGNTIYF. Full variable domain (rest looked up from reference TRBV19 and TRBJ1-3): DGGITQSPKYLFRKEGQNVTLSCEQNLNHDAMYWYRQDPGQGLRLIYYSQIVNDFQKGDIAEGYSVSREKKESFPLTVTSAQKNPTAFYLCASRQGYSGNTIYFGEGSWLTVV.